This passage covers 12 T cell receptor beta chains from one sample sequenced in a study of spatial heterogeneity in lung cancer. TCRdb re-called the 5' RACE reads with MiXCR, one entry per CDR3 protein. The sample consists of 10,000 to 15,000 distinct CDR3 sequences, approximately 4% of them appearing once. The time point: sample taken at primary tumor resection. This sample comprised PBMCs, obtained at surgery. These receptors originate from a male donor with early-stage non-small cell lung cancer.

This clonotype has ten or more counts. The V and J genes are TRBV15 and TRBJ2-5; the D is unclear. V was clipped by 3 bases and J by 2 bases, with 13 bases between them. Germline loops: CDR1 LNHNV, CDR2 YYDKDF (reference sequence). This CDR3 is 15 amino acids long. The CDR3 reads CATSRQRLTQETQYF. The DNA of the CDR3 is TGTGCCACCAGCAGGCAGCGTCTAACTCAAGAGACCCAGTACTTC. Full variable domain (rest looked up from reference TRBV15 and TRBJ2-5): DAMVIQNPRYQVTQFGKPVTLSCSQTLNHNVMYWYQQKSSQAPKLLFHYYDKDFNNEADTPDNFQSRRPNTSFCFLDIRSPGLGDTAMYLCATSRQRLTQETQYFGPGTRLLVL.

At least ten counts were recorded for this clonotype. The V gene is TRBV6-1, the J gene TRBJ2-2; a weak D match, TRBD1 (6 bases). The V end lost 2 bases, the J end lost 1 base, and 8 bases lay between the germline ends. CDR3 length: 15 residues. Germline assignment: CDR1 MNHNS and CDR2 SASEGT. Here the CDR3 DNA reads TGTGCCAGCAGTGAAAGGGGACAGAACACCGGGGAGCTGTTTTTT. It yields the protein CASSERGQNTGELFF.

Ten or more counts support this clonotype. The chain recombines TRBV6-1 with TRBJ2-3; 12 bases are a match to TRBD2. This CDR3 contains 16 residues. V was clipped by 6 bases and J by 5 bases; unmatched bases: 9. Per germline, CDR1 MNHNS and CDR2 SASEGT. The chain's CDR3 is CASSALAGGPGDTQYF. The CDR3 DNA follows: TGTGCCAGCAGCGCTCTAGCGGGAGGGCCGGGAGATACGCAGTATTTT.

Ten or more counts support this clonotype. The chain carries TRBV10-3 and TRBJ2-5; 9 nucleotides align to TRBD1. Germline CDR1 and CDR2: ENHRY and SYGVKD. The CDR3 runs to 16 residues. V was pared by 0 bases and J by 5 bases, with 7 bases of the junction left unmatched. CDR3 residues: CAISESTTGGMETQYF. The CDR3 nucleotides read TGTGCCATCAGTGAGTCGACGACAGGGGGTATGGAGACCCAGTACTTC.

The table lists this clonotype with many counts. CDR3 in amino acids: CASSFPRTATAPRETQYF. The CDR3 bases are TGTGCCAGCAGCTTCCCCAGGACAGCGACCGCACCACGGGAGACCCAGTACTTC. The chain has TRBV5-5 and TRBJ2-5, with TRBD1 as a possible D gene (6 bases). The CDR3 consists of 18 residues. Trimming removed 2 bases at V and 5 bases at J, with 25 bases between. Looked up from germline, CDR1 is SGHKS and CDR2 is YYEKEE (reference sequence).

This clonotype was seen ten or more times. The chain has TRBV15 and TRBJ2-4, with 8 bases that match TRBD2. The junction had 9 bases not matched to a gene; V was cut back by 2 bases and J by 6 bases. The germline CDR1 and CDR2 sequences are LNHNV and YYDKDF (reference sequence). The CDR3 covers 16 residues. Here the CDR3 DNA reads TGTGCCACCAGCAGACGGGGGGGCGCGGCGGGAAACATTCAGTACTTC. Its translation: CATSRRGGAAGNIQYF.

This clonotype was recorded many times. This chain uses TRBV28 with TRBJ2-2; 7 bases are shared with TRBD1. The CDR3 has 16 residues. V gave up 6 bases and J gave up 4 bases; unmatched junction bases: 11. From germline, CDR1 is MDHEN and CDR2 SYDVKM. The CDR3 DNA sequence: TGTGCCAGCAGCTTAGAGACAGGGTGGGGCACCGGGGAGCTGTTTTTT. Amino acid sequence: CASSLETGWGTGELFF.

The chain is built from TRBV6-6 and TRBJ1-4; maybe TRBD1 (5 bases). V lost 8 bases, J lost 6 bases, and 13 bases lay in between. The CDR3 covers 13 residues. CDR1 is MNHNY, CDR2 SVGAGI, per germline (reference sequence). The chain's CDR3 is CASSDPGDEKLFF. The DNA of the CDR3 is TGTGCCAGCTCGGACCCGGGGGATGAAAAACTGTTTTTT.

This clonotype was counted ten times or more. This chain joins TRBV2 and TRBJ2-2; 9 bases agree with TRBD2. Looked up from germline, CDR1 is SNHLY and CDR2 is FYNNEI. J lost 2 bases, V lost 8 bases, and 6 bases had no gene match. This CDR3 is built from 15 residues. This CDR3 is CASRGGRGNTGELFF. DNA of the CDR3: TGTGCCAGCCGGGGCGGGAGGGGAAACACCGGGGAGCTGTTTTTT.

This clonotype was counted at least ten times. V usage is TRBV20-1 and J usage is TRBJ2-5; 7 nucleotides agree with TRBD2. Looked up from germline, CDR1 is DFQATT and CDR2 is SNEGSKA (reference sequence). V lost 4 bases, J lost 1 base, and 9 bases stayed unmatched. CDR3 length: 15 residues. The CDR3 coding sequence is TGCAGTGCTAAGGGTCAGGGCGGGGGCCAAGAGACCCAGTACTTC. Its protein product is CSAKGQGGGQETQYF.

In its sample, this clonotype was seen many times. The chain combines TRBV7-9 with TRBJ2-5; no reliable D call. This CDR3 is 12 amino acids long. Trimming stripped 5 bases from V and 3 bases from J, with 7 bases between. Looked up from germline, CDR1 is SEHNR and CDR2 is FQNEAQ (reference sequence). This chain's CDR3 is CASSLREETQYF. CDR3 nucleotides: TGTGCCAGCAGCCTAAGGGAAGAGACCCAGTACTTC.

This clonotype was found many times. The chain carries TRBV9 and TRBJ1-6; TRBD1 agrees at 8 bases. J gave up 13 bases and V 3 bases, and 12 bases lay outside the gene matches. Germline loops: CDR1 SGDLS, CDR2 YYNGEE. The CDR3 covers 15 residues. CDR3 sequence: CASSAGQGIIHPLHF. DNA of the CDR3: TGTGCCAGCAGCGCAGGACAGGGTATAATTCACCCCCTCCACTTT.